The clone carrying this T cell receptor beta chain was found once. This entry comes from a study of cytomegalovirus exposure and HLA in healthy donors. Produced via immunoSEQ multiplex PCR; TCRdb's table is partial and in-frame only. The table records 250,000 to 400,000 clones, roughly 90% of them present only once. V lost 3 bases to trimming and J lost 4 bases, with 15 bases between them. CDR1 and CDR2 (germline): LGHNA, YNFKEQ. This CDR3 is 16 amino acids long. The donors belonged to the approximately 120-subject validation cohort, separate from the approximately 700-subject first cohort. The receptor was isolated from a man aged 25-45 years in good health and CMV-seronegative. V and J are TRBV4-2 and TRBJ2-2; D possibly corresponds to TRBD2 (7 bases). What was sequenced was PBMCs. The CDR3 loop is CASSHHRGAFTGELFF. The CDR3 DNA is TGTGCCAGCAGCCACCATCGGGGGGCGTTCACCGGGGAGCTGTTTTTT.